This TCR beta chain was identified during a study of blood T cell repertoires in COVID-19 (TCRdb year 2020). Looking at the study overall: Collaborator samples came from the United States, Italy and Spain and covered acute and convalescent phases of COVID-19. The dataset comprised deeply sampled blood TCRbeta repertoires from subjects exposed to, actively infected with, or recovered from COVID-19. Where HLA class I and class II types were available, the types were taken from metadata supplied by the sample provider, not from assay-based typing. The samples were drawn from two sources: the first 160 participants of the ongoing ImmuneRACE study, and 1,254 subjects contributed by 6 global collaborators. The prospective study material was composed of cDNA or gDNA derived from T cells, B-cell-depleted T cells, or PBMCs. Sample metadata almost always included a de-identified subject ID, COVID-19 status, age in years and sex. The repertoires were released in a freely available public database meant as a resource for research on the immune response to SARS-CoV-2.

Collaborating institutions collected whole blood in K2EDTA tubes following their own protocols. For TCRbeta analysis, collaborators shipped samples in one of three forms: frozen whole blood, isolated PBMCs, or DNA extracted from either of those sample types. The immunoSEQ Assay, a bias-controlled multiplex PCR, was used to amplify TCRbeta CDR3 regions from genomic DNA. Per the authors' processing: Within the assay, amplification of reference gene primers was used to estimate how many nucleated cells each sample contained. To quantify the absolute abundance of each unique TCRbeta CDR3 rearrangement, sequence reads were collapsed and filtered. For each sample, productive Simpson clonality was calculated as the square root of Simpson's diversity index across productive rearrangements. The table was pulled from immuneACCESS by TCRdb, which kept in-frame rearrangements only. Such tables lose some clones; where checked, under half of the loss comes from unresolved V genes, and the rest has no known cause. From that table come the V and J calls and clone size; the DNA was used to work out D and trimming. For this sample the table gives around 65,000 clones, of which 80% to 85% were detected only once. Of the sample, around 13% falls within the top ten clones.

V sheds 3 bases and J sheds 7 bases, leaving 15 bases between their ends. CDR1 and CDR2 were assigned from the germline V gene as SQVTM and ANQGSEA. The CDR3 holds 13 amino acids from the cysteine to the phenylalanine. Just the 39-base CDR3 DNA is kept, in frame starting at base 1. Comment on this clone: It has no known antigen specificity. The sample holds no much larger clone one base away, and base qualities are not on file.

What the study reported, not specific to this receptor: How much clinical and demographic metadata was included differed by source and by participant, and the metadata was provided uncurated.

The source is a human donor in a cohort sampled during active COVID-19. The sequence is built from TRBV29-1 and TRBJ2-5; perhaps TRBD1 is the D gene, with 5 bases matching. The sequenced sample was peripheral blood. CDR3 reads: CSVEGPRRGTQYF. The DNA is TGCAGCGTTGAGGGGCCCCGAAGGGGGACCCAGTACTTC.